Sequencing of this T cell receptor (beta chain) was carried out in a study of T cell responses to AZD1222 COVID-19 vaccine. Points from the study as a whole: Of spike-specific TCRs, nearly half reportedly target regions left unmutated in variants. Clonal diversity may have been underestimated in mostly white British donors.

Clones were read by immunoSEQ multiplex PCR, and TCRdb kept only the in-frame ones, dropping some. Among about 120,000 clones, roughly nine tenths were seen once, and the ten largest hold approximately 5.9%. Concerning this clone itself: Its antigen is not identified.

Germline lookup yields CDR1 SGDLS and CDR2 YYNGEE. V was shortened by 4 bases and J by 1 base, with 14 bases between the two germline ends. The CDR3 runs to 15 residues. The J gene is TRBJ1-1, the V gene TRBV9, with D possibly matching TRBD1 (5 bases). Sequencing was performed on peripheral blood, taken on day 0 of AZD1222 vaccination. The clonotype originates from an adult in good health. The CDR3 DNA is TGTGCCAGCAGCCCGCGGGGGGAGAAGAACACTGAAGCTTTCTTT. The encoded protein is CASSPRGEKNTEAFF.